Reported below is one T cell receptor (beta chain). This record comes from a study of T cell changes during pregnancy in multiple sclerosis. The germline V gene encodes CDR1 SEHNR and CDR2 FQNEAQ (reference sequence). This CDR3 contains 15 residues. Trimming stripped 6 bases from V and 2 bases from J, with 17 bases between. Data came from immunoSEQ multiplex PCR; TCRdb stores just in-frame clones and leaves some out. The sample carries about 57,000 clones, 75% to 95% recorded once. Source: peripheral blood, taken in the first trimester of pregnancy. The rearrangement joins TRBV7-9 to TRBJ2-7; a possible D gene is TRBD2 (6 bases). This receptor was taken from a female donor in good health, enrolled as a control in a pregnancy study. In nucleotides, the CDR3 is TGTGCCAGCAGTGGGACCGGGACTCCGACCTACGAGCAGTACTTC. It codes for CASSGTGTPTYEQYF. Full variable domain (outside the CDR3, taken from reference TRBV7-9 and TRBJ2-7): DTGVSQNPRHKITKRGQNVTFRCDPISEHNRLYWYRQTLGQGPEFLTYFQNEAQLEKSRLLSDRFSAERPKGSFSTLEIQRTEQGDSAMYLCASSGTGTPTYEQYFGPGTRLTVT.